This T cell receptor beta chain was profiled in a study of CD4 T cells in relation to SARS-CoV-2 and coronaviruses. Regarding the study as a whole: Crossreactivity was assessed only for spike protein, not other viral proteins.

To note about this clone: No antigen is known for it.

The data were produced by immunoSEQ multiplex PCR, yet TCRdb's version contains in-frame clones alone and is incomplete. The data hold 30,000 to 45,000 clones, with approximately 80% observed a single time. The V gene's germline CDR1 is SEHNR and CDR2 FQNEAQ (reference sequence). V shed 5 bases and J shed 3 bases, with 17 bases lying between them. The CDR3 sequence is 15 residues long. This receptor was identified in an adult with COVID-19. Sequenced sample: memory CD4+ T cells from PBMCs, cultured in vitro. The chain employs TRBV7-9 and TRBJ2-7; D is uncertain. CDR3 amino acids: CASSTRTSWDYEQYF. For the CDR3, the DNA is TGTGCCAGCAGCACAAGGACCTCGTGGGACTACGAGCAGTACTTC.